These 27 T cell receptor beta chains originate from one sample sequenced in a study of CD8+ T cells in alopecia areata (dated by TCRdb to the late 2010s). The library was built by means of the immunoSEQ multiplex PCR assay. For TCR sequencing, RNA was extracted from every sample and reverse transcribed into cDNA to serve as template. Not all clones reach the TCRdb copy of this immuneACCESS table, which keeps in-frame sequences only. Checked studies attribute under half of the gap to unresolved V genes and leave the rest unexplained. For this sample the table gives roughly 200,000 clones, of which around 60% were detected only once. Approximately 3.5% of the sample belongs to the ten largest clones. The time point label here, explained by the study, means: approximately 4 weeks on oral tofacitinib. The sample's treatment or condition label is to be understood as: oral pan-JAK inhibitor, 5-10 mg twice daily.

Specimen: CD4+ T cells sorted from blood, collected at week 4, from a patient treated with tofacitinib. These receptors all stem from a human donor with alopecia areata.

The J gene is TRBJ2-3, the V gene TRBV29-1, with TRBD2 matching over 12 bases. Trimming removed 4 bases from V and 5 bases from J; junction bases left unmatched: 7. Germline V CDR1 and CDR2: SQVTM, ANQGSEA. The CDR3 is made up of 15 amino acids. Here the CDR3 reads CSVGLAGGPIDTQYF. Written as DNA, the CDR3 is TGCAGCGTTGGGCTAGCGGGGGGGCCGATAGATACGCAGTATTTT.

CDR3 nucleotide sequence: TGTGCCAGCAGCCTGGACAGCACCGGGGAGCTGTTTTTT. Encoded protein: CASSLDSTGELFF. This chain uses TRBV5-4 with TRBJ2-2; TRBD1 is a possible D gene (6 bases). The germline V gene encodes CDR1 SGHNT and CDR2 YYREEE (reference sequence). V shed 4 bases and J shed 4 bases, with 8 bases lying between them. The CDR3 contains 13 residues.

The chain has TRBV10-3 and TRBJ1-4; tentatively, D is TRBD1 (6 bases). Trimming shortened V by 0 bases and J by 5 bases, and 13 bases separated the two germline ends. CDR1 and CDR2 (germline): ENHRY, SYGVKD. There are 16 residues in the CDR3. CDR3 sequence reads: CAISESVRGTNEKLFF. CDR3 DNA sequence: TGTGCCATCAGTGAGTCGGTGAGGGGGACGAATGAAAAACTGTTTTTT.

The sample holds a few counts of this clone. The chain combines TRBV28 with TRBJ2-7; 12 positions match TRBD1. CDR1 and CDR2 from the germline V gene are MDHEN and SYDVKM. The CDR3 is made up of 15 amino acids. V shed 5 bases, J shed 5 bases, and the junction held 7 bases outside the gene matches. DNA of the CDR3: TGTGCCAGCAGTGCCCCCGGGACAGGGGGCGACGAGCAGTACTTC. Its protein product is CASSAPGTGGDEQYF.

This clone was detected a few times. The rearrangement joins TRBV28 to TRBJ2-3; D is undetermined. The CDR3 spans 14 residues. Germline CDR1 is MDHEN and CDR2 is SYDVKM. V was clipped by 7 bases and J by 7 bases, with 18 bases between them. CDR3 sequence: CASNPPDGLNTQYF. The CDR3 nucleotides read TGTGCCAGCAATCCCCCCGACGGGCTCAATACGCAGTATTTT.

This clone was seen just once. This chain uses TRBV6-5 with TRBJ2-1; D is undetermined. From germline, CDR1 is MNHEY and CDR2 SVGAGI. This CDR3 has 14 amino acids. V gave up 4 bases and J gave up 4 bases, with 11 bases separating them. DNA for the CDR3: TGTGCCAGCAGTTTTGGGGTGGGTTACAATGAGCAGTTCTTC. This encodes CASSFGVGYNEQFF.

This chain connects TRBV15 to TRBJ2-7; no clear D. CDR1 and CDR2 from the germline V gene are LNHNV and YYDKDF (reference sequence). Trimming pared 3 bases from V and 3 bases from J, leaving 9 bases between. The CDR3 has 13 amino acids. The DNA for the CDR3 is TGTGCCACCAGCAGTATGGACGGCTACGAGCAGTACTTC. This sequence encodes CATSSMDGYEQYF.

The chain carries TRBV7-9 and TRBJ2-1, with 10 bases fitting TRBD1. Germline loops: CDR1 SEHNR, CDR2 FQNEAQ (reference sequence). The CDR3 is 17 amino acids. J gave up 8 bases and V 4 bases, and 14 bases lay outside the gene matches. The CDR3 DNA reads as TGTGCCAGCAGCTCGCCCCCCGGGACAGGGGTGGGGGATGAGCAGTTCTTC. It encodes CASSSPPGTGVGDEQFF.

V and J are TRBV29-1 and TRBJ2-7, with D hard to call. Germline V gene lookup returns CDR1 SQVTM and CDR2 ANQGSEA. Deletions cut 6 bases from V and 2 bases from J, with 8 bases between. CDR3 size: 11 residues. The chain's CDR3 is CSVLITYEQYF. The DNA for the CDR3 is TGCAGCGTCCTGATTACCTACGAGCAGTACTTC.

CDR3 DNA: TGTGCCAGCAGCACGGGGGGGACTAACTATGGCTACACCTTC. Translated: CASSTGGTNYGYTF. The chain employs TRBV9 and TRBJ1-2, with a tentative D call TRBD1 (5 bases). The germline V gene has CDR1 SGDLS and CDR2 YYNGEE. CDR3 length equals 14 residues. The V gene lost 4 bases and the J gene lost 0 bases, with 10 bases spanning the gap.

This clone has more than one count but fewer than ten. The CDR3 DNA reads TGTGCCTGGCGTAAGGGACAGAACTCCTACGAGCAGTACTTC. This encodes CAWRKGQNSYEQYF. This chain links TRBV30 with TRBJ2-7; TRBD1 matches at 7 bases. V shed 5 bases and J 0 bases; nucleotides not matched to a gene: 7. This CDR3 region has 14 residues. Germline V gene sequence: CDR1 GTSNPN, CDR2 SVGIG (reference sequence).

The rearrangement links TRBV19 to TRBJ2-5; 9 nucleotides line up with TRBD2. Germline-derived CDR1 and CDR2 are LNHDA and SQIVND (reference sequence). This CDR3 has 19 residues. Germline trimming cut 3 bases from V and 3 bases from J; bases unmatched to any gene: 17. This chain's CDR3 is CASSMSEKRRLADKETQYF. In DNA, the CDR3 is TGTGCCAGTAGTATGAGTGAAAAACGCCGACTAGCGGATAAAGAGACCCAGTACTTC.

The chain employs TRBV29-1 and TRBJ2-5; D gene uncertain. Trimming took 5 bases from V and 4 from J, leaving 11 bases between them. CDR1 and CDR2 from the germline V gene are SQVTM and ANQGSEA. The CDR3 is 12 amino acids. In nucleotides, the CDR3 is TGCAGCGTTAGTGAGTCAGGAGAGACCCAGTACTTC. It yields the protein CSVSESGETQYF. Full variable domain (outside the CDR3, taken from reference TRBV29-1 and TRBJ2-5): SAVISQKPSRDICQRGTSLTIQCQVDSQVTMMFWYRQQPGQSLTLIATANQGSEATYESGFVIDKFPISRPNLTFSTLTVSNMSPEDSSIYLCSVSESGETQYFGPGTRLLVL.

This chain connects TRBV25-1 to TRBJ2-2; D is unclear. The CDR3 runs 12 residues. The V gene's germline CDR1 is MGHDK and CDR2 SYGVNS. The ends were cut back, 5 bases at V and 7 bases at J, with 8 bases in the middle. In DNA, the CDR3 is TGTGCCAGCAGTTTTCATGGCGGGGAGCTGTTTTTT. Its translation is CASSFHGGELFF.

This chain links TRBV25-1 with TRBJ1-2; D perhaps matches TRBD1 (5 bases). CDR3 length: 13 residues. V lost 4 bases and J lost 5, with 11 bases in between. Per germline, CDR1 MGHDK and CDR2 SYGVNS. In nucleotides, the CDR3 is TGTGCCAGCAGTGGGACACCACCTTATGGCTACACCTTC. Its translation is CASSGTPPYGYTF.

The V and J genes are TRBV6-1 and TRBJ1-2; D remains unclear. CDR3 length: 11 amino acids. Trimming pared 0 bases from V and 8 bases from J, leaving 4 bases between. Per germline, CDR1 MNHNS and CDR2 SASEGT. The CDR3 region has the DNA TGTGCCAGCAGTGAAGCGGTAGGCTACACCTTC. Translating gives CASSEAVGYTF.

The V gene is TRBV30, the J gene TRBJ1-2, with 9 nucleotides matching TRBD1. The J segment lost 6 bases and the V segment lost 2 bases, leaving 4 bases of the junction unmatched. The germline V gene has CDR1 GTSNPN and CDR2 SVGIG (reference sequence). This CDR3 comprises 13 residues. The CDR3 DNA follows: TGTGCCTGGAGTAAAGACAGGGGGAATGGCTACACCTTC. Amino acids: CAWSKDRGNGYTF.

This clone was seen only once. The gene calls are TRBV29-1 and TRBJ2-7; D ambiguous. This CDR3 has 14 amino acids. Germline V lookup: CDR1 SQVTM, CDR2 ANQGSEA. The ends were cut back, 4 bases at V and 4 bases at J, with 17 bases in the middle. The CDR3 is CSVGVIGILYEQYF. CDR3 sequence (DNA): TGCAGCGTTGGAGTCATAGGAATCCTATACGAGCAGTACTTC.

The V call is TRBV4-1, the J call TRBJ1-1; a weak D match, TRBD1 (5 bases). Trimming cost V 0 bases and J 9 bases, with 17 bases left between them. Germline values: CDR1 MGHRA, CDR2 YSYEKL. This CDR3 comprises 15 residues. CDR3 in DNA: TGCGCCAGCAGCCAAGACGACAGCCAGACTCTTCAAGCTTTCTTT. Encoded protein: CASSQDDSQTLQAFF.

V gene TRBV6-5 combines with J gene TRBJ2-7; perhaps D is TRBD1 or TRBD2 (6 bases each). This CDR3 region has 14 residues. Trimming shortened V by 7 bases and J by 2 bases, and 15 bases separated the two germline ends. Per the germline V gene, CDR1 is MNHEY and CDR2 is SVGAGI. Written as DNA, the CDR3 is TGTGCCAGCACTCCCGAGGGGGGCCCCTACGAGCAGTACTTC. Translating gives CASTPEGGPYEQYF.

For the CDR3, the DNA is TGTGCCAGCAGCGTAGGAGGGGACAGTAATTCACCCCTCCACTTT. Translating gives CASSVGGDSNSPLHF. The chain joins TRBV9 to TRBJ1-6; the match to TRBD1 covers 7 bases. V was pared by 0 bases and J by 6 bases, with 3 bases of the junction left unmatched. Germline CDR1 reads SGDLS; CDR2 reads YYNGEE. The CDR3 runs 15 residues.

As for this clone: One end of the junction varies from germline; a read error may be responsible. The chain carries TRBV29-1 and TRBJ1-2, with D tentatively TRBD1 (5 bases). This CDR3 spans 15 amino acids. Germline V CDR1 and CDR2: SQVTM, ANQGSEA. CDR3 in DNA: TGCAGCGTCGAAGCTAGGGGACCGACGGACGGGGGCTACACCTTC. Its protein is CSVEARGPTDGGYTF.

This clone was seen a few times. The chain combines TRBV4-1 with TRBJ2-5; 9 bases are shared with TRBD2. The V segment lost 4 bases and the J segment 6 bases; nucleotides outside the gene matches: 6. This CDR3 contains 14 residues. CDR1 MGHRA and CDR2 YSYEKL come from the germline V gene. The CDR3 protein is CASSRDSGGKTQYF. The DNA for the CDR3 is TGCGCCAGCAGCCGAGATAGCGGGGGAAAGACCCAGTACTTC.

The chain couples TRBV20-1 to TRBJ2-1; the D is unclear. The V end was cut by 7 bases, the J end by 10 bases, with 11 bases between. This CDR3 has 10 residues. Germline loops: CDR1 DFQATT, CDR2 SNEGSKA (reference sequence). DNA of the CDR3: TGCAGTGGAACCGAGGTCGAGCAGTTCTTC. It yields the protein CSGTEVEQFF.

This clone was counted a few times. The J gene is TRBJ2-1, the V gene TRBV2; no firm D call. Germline CDR1 and CDR2: SNHLY and FYNNEI. The CDR3 is made up of 13 amino acids. Trimming removed 1 base from V and 4 bases from J, with 5 bases in between. Here the CDR3 DNA reads TGTGCCAGCAGTGAAGACGTATACAATGAGCAGTTCTTC. It translates to CASSEDVYNEQFF.

V and J are TRBV5-4 and TRBJ2-1; the D gene is possibly TRBD1 (6 bases). Germline CDR1 reads SGHNT; CDR2 reads YYREEE (reference sequence). This CDR3 is built from 16 residues. Trimming left V 4 bases short and J 0 bases short, with 14 bases between. CDR3 in DNA: TGTGCCAGCAGCGCCTCGACAGGTAGCTCCTACAATGAGCAGTTCTTC. Protein product: CASSASTGSSYNEQFF.

V gene TRBV9 combines with J gene TRBJ1-1, with 9 positions matching TRBD1. This CDR3 is 13 amino acids long. The junction had 3 bases not matched to a gene; V was cut back by 5 bases and J by 4 bases. Per the germline V gene, CDR1 is SGDLS and CDR2 is YYNGEE. The CDR3 nucleotides are TGTGCCAGCAGGGGACAGGGTTCCACTGAAGCTTTCTTT. Protein product: CASRGQGSTEAFF.